The T cell receptor beta chain under discussion was sequenced for a study of T cell repertoires in cytomegalovirus infection (dated by TCRdb to about 2019). With respect to the entire study: The peptide stimulations were aimed at well-studied HLA-B-restricted epitopes as well as recently identified HLA-C-restricted CMV epitopes, whose presentation resists viral immunomodulation. The HLA type of each donor mattered for the analysis, because public TCR beta signatures pointed to carriage of CMV infection along with the matching HLA type. Study-wide conclusions, independent of this receptor: In both this cohort and an independent cohort of 352 donors, the cumulative frequency of public TCR beta family members distinguished carriers of CMV infection plus the relevant HLA type. The ex vivo response was dominated by HLA-C-restricted CMV-specific TCR beta clonotypes, and the single most frequent clonotype in two of eight donors was supplied by these HLA-C-restricted clonotypes.

Trimming takes 5 bases from V and 0 bases from J, and the germline ends sit 8 bases apart. The CDR3, from cysteine to phenylalanine, totals 15 residues. Just CDR3 DNA is preserved here, 45 bases in frame from base 1. Looking up the germline V gene yields CDR1 MDHEN and CDR2 SYDVKM. Notes on this clonotype: No antigen is known for it. No qualities accompany the bases; no much larger clone lies one base away.

Sequenced on an Illumina HiSeq 1500. The public reads were quality trimmed at Q25 with fastp and then assembled into clones with MiXCR by TCRdb, keeping productive beta chains. Under each unique CDR3 protein, matching rows form one entry showing the most common genes and DNA. Counted in this sample were under 850,000 distinct CDR3 sequences; around 31% of them appeared once. The top ten clonotypes cover approximately 18% of the sample. The label giving this sample's treatment or condition can be read as: in vitro stimulation with specific CMV peptide epitopes to enrich CMV-specific T cells. The chain is encoded by TRBV28 joined to TRBJ2-6, with the D segment identity uncertain. The origin of this receptor is a human donor in good health (CMV status not recorded). Some clones in this sample may be carry-over from other donors' samples. This sample comprised cultured PBMCs, obtained from culture after CMV antigen stimulation. The DNA sequence reads TGTGCCAGCAGTGGTGGAGTCTCTGGGGCCAACGTCCTGACTTTC. It translates as CASSGGVSGANVLTF.